Listed below are T cell receptor beta chains from one sample, sequenced in a study of T-cell reconstitution after alpha-beta-depleted transplantation in children. TCRdb reprocessed the PCR reads via MiXCR and lists one record per CDR3 protein. The top ten clones hold approximately 5.4% of a sample with about 460,000 distinct CDR3 sequences, about 12% of them seen once. Source: PBMCs from the stem cell graft donor, taken from the stem cell graft. The source of these receptors is a human donor who donated a stem cell graft to a child with combined immunodeficiency. CDR3s include the opening cysteine and the closing phenylalanine or tryptophan. A D gene is named only where the DNA matches it firmly. Clone size appears in some rows only: once, few, many, or a class for an expanded clone.

clone size	V gene	J gene	D gene	CDR3 DNA	CDR3 protein
many	TRBV5-1	TRBJ2-7	-	TGCGCCAGCAGGCGGTCGGGACAACCTTTCGAGCAGTACTTC	CASRRSGQPFEQYF
-	TRBV7-9	TRBJ1-6	-	TGTGCCAGCAGCTTTCAGTATAATTCACCCCTCCACTTT	CASSFQYNSPLHF
few	TRBV11-2	TRBJ2-7	-	TGTGCCAGCAGCCAAATCAGAGGGAGCTCCTACGAGCAGTACTTC	CASSQIRGSSYEQYF
many	TRBV10-3	TRBJ2-2	-	TGTGCCAACCGACCGGGGACCGGGGAGCTGTTTTTT	CANRPGTGELFF
-	TRBV11-2	TRBJ2-1	-	TGTGCCAGCAGCTTCCGACCGGGACTCCGCTTGAATGAGCAGTTCTTC	CASSFRPGLRLNEQFF
few	TRBV6-2/TRBV6-3	TRBJ2-1	-	TGTGCCAGCAGTTACTCAGGTCAGAAGCAGTTCTTC	CASSYSGQKQFF
many	TRBV10-3	TRBJ2-7	-	TGTGCCATCAGTGACCGGGGGCCCTTATCGGGCGAGCAGTACTTC	CAISDRGPLSGEQYF
-	TRBV6-5	TRBJ1-5	-	TGTGCCAGCAGTTGGGGGGTCAATCAGCCCCAGCATTTT	CASSWGVNQPQHF
many	TRBV29-1	TRBJ2-7	-	TGCAGCGCTACCCCGAGAGAGGGGCAGGACGAGCAGTACTTC	CSATPREGQDEQYF
many	TRBV10-3	TRBJ2-5	-	TGTGCCATCAGTGATAACCCGAACTTGTACCAAGAGACCCAGTACTTC	CAISDNPNLYQETQYF
many	TRBV29-1	TRBJ2-5	-	TGCAGCGTTGTCGGCAGGCTTCAAGAGACCCAGTACTTC	CSVVGRLQETQYF
few	TRBV5-5	TRBJ2-7	TRBD1	TGTGCCAGCAGCCGACAGGGACAGGGGTCCTACGAGCAGTACTTC	CASSRQGQGSYEQYF
many	TRBV28	TRBJ1-5	-	TGTGCCATCAGGGACTTCAATCAGCCCCAGCATTTT	CAIRDFNQPQHF
-	TRBV7-3	TRBJ2-3	-	TGTGCCAGCAGCTCTTCTGCTAGCTTGCTCACAGATACGCAGTATTTT	CASSSSASLLTDTQYF
-	TRBV7-2	TRBJ2-3	-	TGTGCCAGCAGCTCCCTGATCACAGATACGCAGTATTTT	CASSSLITDTQYF
many	TRBV9	TRBJ2-7	TRBD1	TGTGCCAGCAGCGTAGATAATCGAGTGGGACAGGGATACGAGCAGTACTTC	CASSVDNRVGQGYEQYF
few	TRBV12-3/TRBV12-4	TRBJ1-2	-	TGTGCCAGCAGTCCGGCCCAGGGCCCCTATGGCTACACCTTC	CASSPAQGPYGYTF
few	TRBV5-1	TRBJ2-1	TRBD2	TGCGCCAGCAGCCTTCCGGGACTAGCGGGAGGGAGCTCCTACAATGAGCAGTTCTTC	CASSLPGLAGGSSYNEQFF
few	TRBV12-3/TRBV12-4	TRBJ2-2	-	TGTGCCAGCAGTTTACGGCAGGGTGGCGGGGAGCTGTTTTTT	CASSLRQGGGELFF
few	TRBV11-2	TRBJ2-7	TRBD1	TGTGCCAGCAGCTCGCCGGGACAGGTAGACTACGAGCAGTACTTC	CASSSPGQVDYEQYF
few	TRBV4-3	TRBJ2-7	TRBD2	TGCGCCAGCAGCCAAGATCCCCCGACGGGGGGAAGCTCCTACGAGCAGTACTTC	CASSQDPPTGGSSYEQYF
few	TRBV7-2	TRBJ2-7	TRBD2	TGTGCCAGCAGACAACCGGGACTAGTGTACGAGCAGTACTTC	CASRQPGLVYEQYF
many	TRBV29-1	TRBJ1-3	-	TGCAGCGTATCGGGACCCCCTGGAAACACCATATATTTT	CSVSGPPGNTIYF
few	TRBV12-3/TRBV12-4	TRBJ1-6	-	TGTGCCAGCAGCCCGGGGGTTGGCAATTCACCCCTCCACTTT	CASSPGVGNSPLHF
once	TRBV11-2	TRBJ2-7	TRBD2	TGTGCCAGCAGGCCCAGAGATGGACTAGCGGGAGGTAGCCCTTACGAGCAGTACTTC	CASRPRDGLAGGSPYEQYF
-	TRBV3-1	TRBJ2-7	-	TGTGCCAGCAGCCAAGACTCAAAAAGGGGTTTGCAGTACTTC	CASSQDSKRGLQYF
-	TRBV6-2/TRBV6-3	TRBJ2-7	TRBD2	TGTGCCAGCAGTTTTCTAGCGGGGGACTCCTACGAGCAGTACTTC	CASSFLAGDSYEQYF
many	TRBV12-3/TRBV12-4	TRBJ1-1	-	TGTGCCAGCAGTGGAGGGGGGAACACTGAAGCTTTCTTT	CASSGGGNTEAFF
few	TRBV20-1	TRBJ1-6	TRBD1	TGCAGTGCTAGAGTCGGGACAGGGTCCGATTCACCCCTCCACTTT	CSARVGTGSDSPLHF
-	TRBV20-1	TRBJ2-2	TRBD2	TGCAGTGCTAGAGATAGGAGAGCGGGAGATCCCGGGGAGCTGTTTTTT	CSARDRRAGDPGELFF
few	TRBV6-5	TRBJ2-2	-	TGTGCCAGCAGTTACCCTCGGGGGGCGCACTCGAACACCGGGGAGCTGTTTTTT	CASSYPRGAHSNTGELFF
-	TRBV6-1	TRBJ2-7	-	TGTGCCAGCAGTGAATGGGTCAGCTACGAGCAGTACTTC	CASSEWVSYEQYF
few	TRBV29-1	TRBJ2-7	TRBD2	TGCAGCGTTTCCGGCGGGGGTATTGGCTACGAGCAGTACTTC	CSVSGGGIGYEQYF
-	TRBV4-3	TRBJ1-5	TRBD1	TGCGCCAGCAGCCAAGATAGGGGGCATAGCAATCAGCCCCAGCATTTT	CASSQDRGHSNQPQHF
few	TRBV12-3/TRBV12-4	TRBJ2-5	TRBD2	TGTGCCAGCAGTTTATCAGCGGGAGGGTTTTTAGAGACCCAGTACTTC	CASSLSAGGFLETQYF
few	TRBV4-3	TRBJ2-4	-	TGCGCCAGCAGCCAAGCCCTAGCTCCAGCCAAAAACATTCAGTACTTC	CASSQALAPAKNIQYF
few	TRBV9	TRBJ1-2	-	TGTGCCAGCAGCTCCCCTCGAGTCTATGGCTACACCTTC	CASSSPRVYGYTF
-	TRBV5-1	TRBJ2-2	TRBD2	TGCGCCAGCAGCTGGACGACTAGCGGCACCGGGGAGCTGTTTTTT	CASSWTTSGTGELFF
-	TRBV5-5	TRBJ2-1	-	TGTGCCAGCAGCTCCCGCCAGAAGGGATACAATGAGCAGTTCTTC	CASSSRQKGYNEQFF
many	TRBV6-5	TRBJ2-2	-	TGTGCCAGCAGTTACTCGTACACCGGGGAGCTGTTTTTT	CASSYSYTGELFF
many	TRBV10-3	TRBJ2-1	-	TGTGCCATCGAAGAGAATTATGAGCAGTTCTTC	CAIEENYEQFF
few	TRBV6-1	TRBJ1-1	-	TGTGCCAGCAGTGATTTGGCCAGGCGGATGAACACTGAAGCTTTCTTT	CASSDLARRMNTEAFF
-	TRBV21-1	TRBJ2-7	-	TGTGCCAGCAGCAGGCCCGGGACAGGGGGCTACGAGCAGTACTTC	CASSRPGTGGYEQYF